The 10 T cell receptor beta chains below come from one sample, sequenced in a study of cytomegalovirus exposure and HLA in healthy donors. Primers included in the PCR were 60 Vbeta and 13 Jbeta primers. Clones were sequenced by immunoSEQ multiplex PCR, and TCRdb holds only the in-frame ones, with some missing. This sample carries about 140,000 clones, 65% to 70% of them seen once, and the ten largest clones take about 1.5%. What was sequenced was PBMCs. The receptors derive from a human donor in good health.

V and J are TRBV5-1 and TRBJ1-2, with D hard to call. The CDR3 sequence is 15 residues long. Between the trimmed V and J ends, which lost 4 bases and 6 bases, there was a span of 19 bases. CDR1 is SGHRS, CDR2 YFSETQ, per germline. CDR3 bases: TGCGCCAGCAGCCCGAGAGGTGTCCAAGAGGATGGCTACACCTTC. It translates to CASSPRGVQEDGYTF. Based on the CDR3 plus reference TRBV5-1 and TRBJ1-2, the full variable domain is KAGVTQTPRYLIKTRGQQVTLSCSPISGHRSVSWYQQTPGQGLQFLFEYFSETQRNKGNFPGRFSGRQFSNSRSEMNVSTLELGDSALYLCASSPRGVQEDGYTFGSGTRLTVV.

The J gene is TRBJ2-7, the V gene TRBV9; TRBD2 matches 11 bases. The germline V gene has CDR1 SGDLS and CDR2 YYNGEE. V shed 0 bases and J 3 bases; nucleotides not matched to a gene: 2. There are 15 residues in the CDR3. The CDR3 bases are TGTGCCAGCAGCGTAGCGGGACTAGCGGTCTACGAGCAGTACTTC. It encodes CASSVAGLAVYEQYF.

The rearrangement joins TRBV5-1 to TRBJ1-1, with D tentatively TRBD1 (5 bases). V gave up 0 bases and J gave up 4 bases, with 10 bases separating them. The length of the CDR3 is 14 residues. Germline lookup yields CDR1 SGHRS and CDR2 YFSETQ. The CDR3 sequence: CASSLGRGGTEAFF. The CDR3 DNA reads TGCGCCAGCAGCTTGGGACGCGGGGGCACTGAAGCTTTCTTT.

The chain uses TRBV6-6 and TRBJ2-5; D is uncertain. CDR1 MNHNY and CDR2 SVGAGI come from the germline V gene (reference sequence). V lost 2 bases, J lost 0 bases, and 7 bases lay in between. The CDR3 runs 14 residues. The CDR3 DNA sequence: TGTGCCAGCAGTTACAATCCGTACCAAGAGACCCAGTACTTC. This encodes CASSYNPYQETQYF.

The chain links TRBV7-8 to TRBJ1-4, with a possible D match to TRBD1 (6 bases). Germline loops: CDR1 SGHVS, CDR2 FQNEAQ. Trimming removed 4 bases at V and 8 bases at J, with 17 bases between. The CDR3 has 15 amino acids. The CDR3 is CASSSLQGYPEKLFF. CDR3 bases: TGTGCCAGCAGCTCACTCCAGGGGTATCCCGAAAAACTGTTTTTT.

The chain joins TRBV16 to TRBJ1-3; no firm D call. V lost 0 bases to trimming and J lost 3 bases, with 9 bases between them. The CDR3 is 15 amino acids. In germline, CDR1 is KGHSY, CDR2 FQNENV. CDR3 protein: CASSQSNIYGNTIYF. The CDR3 DNA reads TGTGCCAGCAGCCAATCAAACATTTATGGAAACACCATATATTTT. Filled out from reference TRBV16 and TRBJ1-3, the complete variable domain reads GEEVAQTPKHLVRGEGQKAKLYCAPIKGHSYVFWYQQVLKNEFKFLISFQNENVFDETGMPKERFSAKCLPNSPCSLEIQATKLEDSAVYFCASSQSNIYGNTIYFGEGSWLTVV.

The sample holds a few counts of this clone. The rearrangement uses TRBV6-6 and TRBJ1-4; 9 positions agree with TRBD1. CDR1 is MNHNY and CDR2 is SVGAGI in the germline V gene (reference sequence). CDR3 length: 14 amino acids. J was trimmed by 4 bases and V by 6 bases; bases with no gene match: 3. The CDR3 DNA is TGTGCCAGCAGACGGGACAGGGTTAATGAAAAACTGTTTTTT. It translates to CASRRDRVNEKLFF.

The chain is built from TRBV29-1 and TRBJ2-1; TRBD2 aligns across 7 bases. CDR3 length equals 14 residues. Losses at the gene ends were 5 bases for V and 2 bases for J; bases not matched to a gene: 6. Per germline, CDR1 SQVTM and CDR2 ANQGSEA. The CDR3 region is CSVKRDLTYNEQFF. For the CDR3, the DNA is TGCAGCGTTAAGCGGGACTTAACCTACAATGAGCAGTTCTTC.

The chain is built from TRBV7-9 and TRBJ1-3, with D hard to call. The CDR3 is 17 amino acids. Per the germline V gene, CDR1 is SEHNR and CDR2 is FQNEAQ (reference sequence). V was clipped by 5 bases and J by 2 bases, with 19 bases between them. The CDR3: CASSPRGQATAGNTIYF. DNA for the CDR3: TGTGCCAGCAGCCCACGCGGGCAAGCTACAGCTGGAAACACCATATATTTT.

This clone was detected only a few times. This chain's CDR3 is CASSQVGGSGFGEQFF. CDR3 DNA: TGTGCCAGCAGCCAAGTTGGCGGGAGCGGCTTTGGAGAGCAGTTCTTC. The chain employs TRBV4-2 and TRBJ2-1, with 7 bases aligning to TRBD2. The CDR3 has 16 residues. Germline assignment: CDR1 LGHNA and CDR2 YNFKEQ. V lost 1 base and J lost 10; bases outside the gene matches: 13.